This T cell receptor (beta chain) was recorded in a study of blood T cell repertoires in COVID-19. V gave up 3 bases and J gave up 4 bases, with 7 bases separating them. In germline, CDR1 is MNHEY, CDR2 SMNVEV (reference sequence). The CDR3 is 13 amino acids. Authors' analysis steps: Reference gene primer amplification gave estimated nucleated cell counts. Measured with immunoSEQ multiplex PCR; TCRdb has only the in-frame clones, and not every one. V, J and clone size derive from that table, while D and trimming were established from the DNA sequence. The sample includes about 220,000 clones, 65% to 90% of them seen just once.

The sample was peripheral blood. The chain carries TRBV27 and TRBJ1-5; D not resolved. The sequence was collected from a man aged 45-60 years with active or convalescent COVID-19. The CDR3: CASSFFVNQPQHF. The CDR3 nucleotides read TGTGCCAGCAGTTTTTTCGTAAATCAGCCCCAGCATTTT.